This T cell receptor (beta chain) was found in a study of somatic mutations in cytotoxic T cells in rheumatoid arthritis (dated by TCRdb to between 2016 and 2019). In terms of the full investigation: Some T-cell populations stained with V beta antibodies were sorted by flow on a FACSAria II or Sony SH800 to nearly 100% purity, with sorted V beta1+ cells additionally subjected to TCRB sequencing. The study asked whether expanded CD8+ T-cell clones in newly diagnosed, untreated rheumatoid arthritis carry somatic mutations, and used TCRB deep sequencing to characterize clonality. TCRB deep sequencing covered 65 to 80 patients with rheumatoid arthritis along with about 20 healthy controls. Patients and controls did not essentially differ in median age, which was nearly identical between the groups. Study-level results and caveats: The finding that TRBV07 was slightly underrepresented in patients was left unadjusted for multiple comparisons. Viral specificity could not be ruled out by absence from virus-specific databases, and the antigen targets of the expanded CD8+ clones remained unknown. CD8+ clonality increased with age in patients (Spearman r of about 0.45) but not in healthy controls. The largest CD8+ clone made up more than 20% of CD8+ cells in about an eighth of the roughly 60 patients, and blood and synovial fluid shared several identical CD8+ TCRB sequences. CD8+ T-cell clonality did not differ significantly between rheumatoid arthritis patients and age-matched healthy controls.

Cut back by 3 bases and 1 base, the V and J ends lie 16 bases apart. The germline V gene (reference sequence) supplies CDR1 LNHNV and CDR2 YYDKDF. Including the terminal cysteine and phenylalanine, the CDR3 comprises 16 residues. This entry keeps only the CDR3 DNA: 48 bases, framed from base 1. This clone was seen more than once but under ten times. The antigen it binds to is not known. Qualities for individual bases were not recorded, and no much larger clone is one base off. The immunoSEQ assay was applied to genomic DNA for TCRB CDR3 sequencing. The authors' analysis ran thus. The analyses included only productive TCRB rearrangements. Clonality was calculated as a Shannon entropy-based productive clonality index, and a clone was defined by a unique TCRB CDR3 sequence. To calculate repertoire overlap between two samples, the template counts of each clone were considered relative to each sample's total templates. V-gene usage from TCRB sequencing and V-gene usage measured by flow cytometry were correlated (Spearman r of under 0.7). Entries here come from immuneACCESS through TCRdb and include only in-frame sequences with V and J called. Some clones fail to appear in such tables; in the studies checked, an unresolved V gene covers under half of the shortfall, and the cause of the remainder is unknown. That table gives V, J and clone size, and the DNA gave D and trimming. This sample comprises about 10,000 clones, roughly 73% of them detected only once. The ten largest clones capture 20% to 25% of the sample.

Buffy coats from about 20 blood donors served as healthy controls, a group that was over 45% female with a median age of roughly 61 years (range roughly 21-75). Positive magnetic bead selection on an AutoMACS was used to isolate CD4+ and CD8+ cells, with flow cytometry used to check purity. Peripheral blood mononuclear cells were isolated by Ficoll-Paque PLUS density gradient separation. Using Nucleospin Tissue or Tissue XS kits, DNA was extracted from CD4-enriched, CD8-enriched or PBMC samples, with quantification by a Qubit 2.0 fluorometer. Specimen: CD8+ T cells sorted from blood. This TCR came from a man aged 45-65 years in good health. The chain uses TRBV15 and TRBJ2-7; a weak D assignment points to TRBD2 (6 bases agree). The DNA sequence is as follows: TGTGCCACCAGCAGGGGGGAGGCTAGCGATTCCTACGAGCAGTACTTC. Protein translation: CATSRGEASDSYEQYF. The reference TRBV15 and TRBJ2-7 proteins fill in what lies around the CDR3, so the full variable domain reads DAMVIQNPRYQVTQFGKPVTLSCSQTLNHNVMYWYQQKSSQAPKLLFHYYDKDFNNEADTPDNFQSRRPNTSFCFLDIRSPGLGDTAMYLCATSRGEASDSYEQYFGPGTRLTVT.